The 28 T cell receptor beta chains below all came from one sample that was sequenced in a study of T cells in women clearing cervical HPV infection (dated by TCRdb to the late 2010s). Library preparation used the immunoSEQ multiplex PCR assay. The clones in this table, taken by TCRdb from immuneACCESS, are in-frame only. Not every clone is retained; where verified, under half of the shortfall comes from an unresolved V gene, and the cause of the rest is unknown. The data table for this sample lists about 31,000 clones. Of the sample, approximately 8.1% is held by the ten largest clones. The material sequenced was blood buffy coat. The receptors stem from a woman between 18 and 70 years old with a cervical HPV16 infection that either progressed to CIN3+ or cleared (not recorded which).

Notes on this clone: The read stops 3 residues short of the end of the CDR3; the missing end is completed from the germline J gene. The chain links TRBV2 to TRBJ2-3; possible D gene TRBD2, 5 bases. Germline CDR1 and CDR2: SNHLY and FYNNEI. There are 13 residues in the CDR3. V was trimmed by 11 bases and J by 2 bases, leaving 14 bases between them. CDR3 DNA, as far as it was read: TGTGCCGTCAGCGGTAAAACCACAGATACG. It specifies CAVSGKTTDT. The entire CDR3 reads CAVSGKTTDTQYF.

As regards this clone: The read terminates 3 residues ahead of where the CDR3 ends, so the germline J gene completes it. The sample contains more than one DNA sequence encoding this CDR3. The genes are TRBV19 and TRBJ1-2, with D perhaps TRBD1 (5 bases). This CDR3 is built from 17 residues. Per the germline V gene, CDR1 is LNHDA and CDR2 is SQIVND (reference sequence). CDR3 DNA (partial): TGTGCCAGTAGAGGGACTAGCGGGGGTACCCCCACAGATACC. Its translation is CASRGTSGGTPTDT. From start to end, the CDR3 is CASRGTSGGTPTDTYTF.

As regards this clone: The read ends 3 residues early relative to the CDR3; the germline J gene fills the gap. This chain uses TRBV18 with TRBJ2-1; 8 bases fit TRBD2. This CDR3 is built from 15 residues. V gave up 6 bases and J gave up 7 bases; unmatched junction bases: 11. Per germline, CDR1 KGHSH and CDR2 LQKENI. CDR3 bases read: TGTGCCAGCTCCTTCTCCCTGCGGGGGGAGAATGAG. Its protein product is CASSFSLRGENE. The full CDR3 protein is CASSFSLRGENEQFF.

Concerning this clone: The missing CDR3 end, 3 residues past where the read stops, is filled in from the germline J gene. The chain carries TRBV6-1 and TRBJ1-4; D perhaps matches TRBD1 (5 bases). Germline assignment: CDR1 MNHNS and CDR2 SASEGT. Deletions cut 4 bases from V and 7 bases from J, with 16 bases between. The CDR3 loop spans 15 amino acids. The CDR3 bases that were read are TGTGCCAGCAGTGCGGTAAGGCAGGGTGGTGAAAAA. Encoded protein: CASSAVRQGGEK. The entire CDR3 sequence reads CASSAVRQGGEKLFF.

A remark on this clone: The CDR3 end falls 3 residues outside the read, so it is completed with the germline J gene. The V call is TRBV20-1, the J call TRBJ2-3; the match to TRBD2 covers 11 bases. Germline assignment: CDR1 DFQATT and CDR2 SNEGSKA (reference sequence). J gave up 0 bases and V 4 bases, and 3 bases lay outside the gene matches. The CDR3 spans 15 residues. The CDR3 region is CSATASGRSTDTQYF. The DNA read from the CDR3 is TGCAGTGCTACGGCTAGCGGGAGGAGCACAGATACG.

CDR3 protein: CASSPRQGGKLFF. Partial CDR3 DNA: TGTGCCAGCAGCCCGAGACAGGGGGGAAAG. The chain is built from TRBV7-2 and TRBJ2-2; 9 bases fit TRBD1. The CDR3 end falls 3 residues outside the read, so it is completed with the germline J gene. The CDR3 contains 13 residues. Germline loops: CDR1 SGHTA, CDR2 FQGNSA.

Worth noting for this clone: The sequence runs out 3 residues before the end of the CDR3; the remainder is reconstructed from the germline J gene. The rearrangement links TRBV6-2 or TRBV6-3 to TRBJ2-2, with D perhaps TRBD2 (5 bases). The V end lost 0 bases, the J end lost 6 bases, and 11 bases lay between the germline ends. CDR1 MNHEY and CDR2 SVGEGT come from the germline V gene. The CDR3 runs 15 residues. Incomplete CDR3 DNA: TGTGCCAGCAGTTACTCCAGGAGGCAAGCCGGGGAG. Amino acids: CASSYSRRQAGE. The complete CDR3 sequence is CASSYSRRQAGELFF.

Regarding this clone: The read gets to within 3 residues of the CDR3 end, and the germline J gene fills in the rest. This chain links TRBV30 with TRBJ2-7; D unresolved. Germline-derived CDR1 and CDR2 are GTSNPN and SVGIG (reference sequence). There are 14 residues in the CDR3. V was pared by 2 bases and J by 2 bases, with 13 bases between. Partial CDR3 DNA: TGTGCCTGGAGTCCCGGTTCCCCCCCCTACGAG. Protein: CAWSPGSPPYE. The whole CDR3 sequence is CAWSPGSPPYEQYF. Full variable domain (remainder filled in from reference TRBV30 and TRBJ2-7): SQTIHQWPATLVQPVGSPLSLECTVEGTSNPNLYWYRQAAGRGLQLLFYSVGIGQISSEVPQNLSASRPQDRQFILSSKKLLLSDSGFYLCAWSPGSPPYEQYFGPGTRLTVT.

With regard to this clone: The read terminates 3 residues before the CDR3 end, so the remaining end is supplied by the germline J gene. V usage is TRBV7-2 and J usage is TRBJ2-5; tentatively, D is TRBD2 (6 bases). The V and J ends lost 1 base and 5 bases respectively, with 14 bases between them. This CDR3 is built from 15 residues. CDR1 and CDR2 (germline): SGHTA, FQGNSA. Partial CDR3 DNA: TGTGCCAGCAGCTTAGGAATTGCAGGGAGGGAGACC. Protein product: CASSLGIAGRET. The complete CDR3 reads CASSLGIAGRETQYF.

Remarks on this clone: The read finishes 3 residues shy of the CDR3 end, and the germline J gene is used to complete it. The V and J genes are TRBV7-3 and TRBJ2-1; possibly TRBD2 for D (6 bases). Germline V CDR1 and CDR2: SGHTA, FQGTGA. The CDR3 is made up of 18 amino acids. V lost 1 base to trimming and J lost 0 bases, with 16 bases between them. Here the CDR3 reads CASSLIGGSESSYNEQFF. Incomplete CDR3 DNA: TGTGCCAGCAGCTTAATCGGGGGTAGCGAGAGCTCCTACAATGAG.

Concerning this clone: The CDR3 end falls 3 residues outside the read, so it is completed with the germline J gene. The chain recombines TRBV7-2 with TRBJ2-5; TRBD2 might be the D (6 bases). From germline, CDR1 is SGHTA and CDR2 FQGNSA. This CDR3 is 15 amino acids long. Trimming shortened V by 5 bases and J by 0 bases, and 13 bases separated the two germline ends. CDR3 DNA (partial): TGTGCCAGCAGCCATAGACTAGAGTACCAAGAGACC. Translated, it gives CASSHRLEYQET. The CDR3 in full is CASSHRLEYQETQYF.

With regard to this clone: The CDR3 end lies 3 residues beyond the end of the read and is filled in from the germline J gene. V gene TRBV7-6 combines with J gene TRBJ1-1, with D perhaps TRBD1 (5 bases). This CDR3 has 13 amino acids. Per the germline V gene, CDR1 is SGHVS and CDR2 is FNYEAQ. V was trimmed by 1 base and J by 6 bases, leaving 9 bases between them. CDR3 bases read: TGTGCCAGCAGCTTAGGAAGGGGCGCTGAA. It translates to CASSLGRGAE. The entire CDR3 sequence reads CASSLGRGAEAFF. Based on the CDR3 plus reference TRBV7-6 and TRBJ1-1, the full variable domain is GAGVSQSPRYKVTKRGQDVALRCDPISGHVSLYWYRQALGQGPEFLTYFNYEAQQDKSGLPNDRFSAERPEGSISTLTIQRTEQRDSAMYRCASSLGRGAEAFFGQGTRLTVV.

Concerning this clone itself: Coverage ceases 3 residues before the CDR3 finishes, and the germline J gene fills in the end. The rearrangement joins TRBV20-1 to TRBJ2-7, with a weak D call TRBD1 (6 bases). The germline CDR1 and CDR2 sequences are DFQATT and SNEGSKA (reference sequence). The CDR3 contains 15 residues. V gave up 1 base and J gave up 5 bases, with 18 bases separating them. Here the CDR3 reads CSARATLGGWDEQYF. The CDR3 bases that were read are TGCAGTGCTAGAGCTACTTTAGGGGGTTGGGACGAG.

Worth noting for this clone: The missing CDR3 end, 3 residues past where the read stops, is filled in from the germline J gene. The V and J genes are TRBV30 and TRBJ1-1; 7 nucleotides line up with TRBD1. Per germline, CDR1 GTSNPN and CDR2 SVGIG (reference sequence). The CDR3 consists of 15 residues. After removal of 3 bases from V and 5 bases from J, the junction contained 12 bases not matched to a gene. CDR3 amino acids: CAWSLFLRQGTEAFF. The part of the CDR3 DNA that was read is TGTGCCTGGAGCCTCTTTCTTAGACAGGGAACTGAA.

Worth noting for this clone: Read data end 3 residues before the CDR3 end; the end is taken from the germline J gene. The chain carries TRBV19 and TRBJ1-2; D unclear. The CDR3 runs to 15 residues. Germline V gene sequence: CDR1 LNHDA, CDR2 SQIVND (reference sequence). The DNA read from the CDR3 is TGTGCCAGTTTTAGCGGGAGGGCCGGAGCAGATACC. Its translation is CASFSGRAGADT. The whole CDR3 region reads CASFSGRAGADTYTF.

Incomplete CDR3 DNA: TGTGCCAGCAGCACCCGACAGGGTATAAACTATGGT. Protein sequence: CASSTRQGINYG. The entire CDR3 reads CASSTRQGINYGQYF. The gene calls are TRBV7-9 and TRBJ2-4; TRBD1 aligns across 7 bases. The CDR3 end falls 3 residues outside the read, so it is completed with the germline J gene. Looked up from germline, CDR1 is SEHNR and CDR2 is FQNEAQ (reference sequence). The CDR3 spans 15 residues.

CDR3 sequence: CASGTGRQNTEAFF. The part of the CDR3 DNA that was read is TGCGCCAGCGGAACAGGCCGACAGAACACTGAA. The chain uses TRBV5-1 and TRBJ1-1; maybe TRBD1 (5 bases). The read comes to an end 3 residues before the CDR3 does, leaving the germline J gene to fill in the end. This CDR3 is 14 amino acids long. V shed 7 bases and J shed 1 base, with 14 bases lying between them. CDR1 SGHRS and CDR2 YFSETQ come from the germline V gene.

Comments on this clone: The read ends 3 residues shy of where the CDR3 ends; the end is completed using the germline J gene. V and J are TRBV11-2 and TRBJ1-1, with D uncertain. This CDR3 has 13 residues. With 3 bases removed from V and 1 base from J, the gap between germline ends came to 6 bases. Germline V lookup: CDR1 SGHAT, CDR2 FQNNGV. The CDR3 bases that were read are TGTGCCAGCAGCTTGGGCGAGAACACTGAA. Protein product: CASSLGENTE. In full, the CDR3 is CASSLGENTEAFF.

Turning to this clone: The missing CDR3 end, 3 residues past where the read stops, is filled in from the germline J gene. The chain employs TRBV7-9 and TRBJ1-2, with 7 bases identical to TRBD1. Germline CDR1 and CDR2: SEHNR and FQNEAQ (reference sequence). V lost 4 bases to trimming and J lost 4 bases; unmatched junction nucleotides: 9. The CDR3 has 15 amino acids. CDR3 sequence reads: CASSSPSTGSYGYTF. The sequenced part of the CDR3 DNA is TGTGCCAGCAGCTCCCCCTCGACAGGGAGCTATGGC.

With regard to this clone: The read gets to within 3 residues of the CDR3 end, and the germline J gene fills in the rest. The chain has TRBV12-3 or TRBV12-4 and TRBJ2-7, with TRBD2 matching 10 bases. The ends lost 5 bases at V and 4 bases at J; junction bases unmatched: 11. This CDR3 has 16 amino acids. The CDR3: CASSLDGLADKYEQYF. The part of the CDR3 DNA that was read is TGTGCCAGCAGTCTGGATGGACTAGCGGATAAATACGAG.

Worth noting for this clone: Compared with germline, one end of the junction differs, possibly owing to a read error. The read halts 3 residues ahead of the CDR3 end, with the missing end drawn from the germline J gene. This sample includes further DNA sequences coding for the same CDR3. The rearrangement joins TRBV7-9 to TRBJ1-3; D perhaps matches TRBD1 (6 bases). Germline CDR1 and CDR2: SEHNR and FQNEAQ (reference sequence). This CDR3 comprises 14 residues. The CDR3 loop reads CASSLTGRENTIYF. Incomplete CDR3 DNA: TGTGCCAGCAGCTTAACAGGGAGGGAAAACACA.

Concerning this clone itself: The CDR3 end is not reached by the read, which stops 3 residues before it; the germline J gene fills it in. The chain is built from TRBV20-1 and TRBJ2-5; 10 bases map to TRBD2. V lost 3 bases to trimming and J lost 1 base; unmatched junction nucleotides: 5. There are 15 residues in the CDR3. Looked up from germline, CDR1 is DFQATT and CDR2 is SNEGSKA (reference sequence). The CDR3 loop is CSASWLAGAQETQYF. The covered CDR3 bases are TGCAGTGCTAGTTGGCTAGCGGGGGCCCAAGAGACC.

The sequenced part of the CDR3 DNA is TGCAGCGTTGGGTTTGGGGCTCCAACCAGCACTGAA. It codes for CSVGFGAPTSTE. The whole CDR3 is CSVGFGAPTSTEAFF. The chain recombines TRBV29-1 with TRBJ1-1; D possibly corresponds to TRBD1 (5 bases). The sequenced fragment ends 3 residues before the CDR3 boundary, so the rest is inferred from the germline J gene. The CDR3 length is 15 residues. Trimming left V 4 bases short and J 4 bases short, with 19 bases between. Germline CDR1 and CDR2: SQVTM and ANQGSEA.

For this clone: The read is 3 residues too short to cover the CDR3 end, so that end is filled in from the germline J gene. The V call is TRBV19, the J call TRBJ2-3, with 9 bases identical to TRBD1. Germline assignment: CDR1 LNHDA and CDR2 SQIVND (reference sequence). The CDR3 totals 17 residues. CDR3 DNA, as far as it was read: TGTGCCAGTAGTTCCCTGGGACAGGGAATTGGGAATCAGCCG. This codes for CASSSLGQGIGNQP. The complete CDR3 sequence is CASSSLGQGIGNQPQYF.

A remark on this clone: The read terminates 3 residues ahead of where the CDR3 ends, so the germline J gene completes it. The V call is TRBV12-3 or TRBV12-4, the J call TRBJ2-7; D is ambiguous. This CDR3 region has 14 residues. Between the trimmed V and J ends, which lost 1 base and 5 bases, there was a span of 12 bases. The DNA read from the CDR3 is TGTGCCAGCAGTTTAGGCTCAGGTCTGCACGAG. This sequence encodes CASSLGSGLHE. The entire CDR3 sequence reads CASSLGSGLHEQYF.

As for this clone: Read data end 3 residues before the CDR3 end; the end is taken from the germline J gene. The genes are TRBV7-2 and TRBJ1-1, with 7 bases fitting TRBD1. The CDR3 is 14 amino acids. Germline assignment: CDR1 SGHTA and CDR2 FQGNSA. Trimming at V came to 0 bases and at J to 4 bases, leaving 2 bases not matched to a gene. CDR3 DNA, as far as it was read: TGTGCCAGCAGCTTAGCCTACAGGGGCACTGAA. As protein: CASSLAYRGTE. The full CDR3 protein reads CASSLAYRGTEAFF.

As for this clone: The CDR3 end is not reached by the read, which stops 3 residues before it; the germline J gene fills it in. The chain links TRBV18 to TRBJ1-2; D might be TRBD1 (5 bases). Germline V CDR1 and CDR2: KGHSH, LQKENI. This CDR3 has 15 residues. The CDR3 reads CASSTSGATGNDYTF. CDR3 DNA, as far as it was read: TGTGCCAGCTCAACTAGCGGGGCGACCGGCAATGAC.

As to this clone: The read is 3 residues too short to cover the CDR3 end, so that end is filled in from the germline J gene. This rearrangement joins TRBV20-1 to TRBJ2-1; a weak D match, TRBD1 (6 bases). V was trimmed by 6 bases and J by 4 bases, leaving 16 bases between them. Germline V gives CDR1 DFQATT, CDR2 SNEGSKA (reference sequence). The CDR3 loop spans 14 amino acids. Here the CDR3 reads CSAIDGQKYNEQFF. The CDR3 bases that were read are TGCAGTGCCATCGATGGACAGAAATACAATGAG.